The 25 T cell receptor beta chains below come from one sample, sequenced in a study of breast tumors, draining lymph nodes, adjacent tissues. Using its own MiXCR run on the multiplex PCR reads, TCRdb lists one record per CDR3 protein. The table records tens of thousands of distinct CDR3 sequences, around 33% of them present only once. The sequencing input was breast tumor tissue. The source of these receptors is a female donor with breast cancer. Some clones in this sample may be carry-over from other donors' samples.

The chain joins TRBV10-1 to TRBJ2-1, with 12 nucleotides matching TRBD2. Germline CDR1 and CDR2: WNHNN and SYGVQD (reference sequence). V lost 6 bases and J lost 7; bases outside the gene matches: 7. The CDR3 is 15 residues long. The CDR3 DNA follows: TGCGCCAGCAGCCTGACTAGCGGGAGAGGTAATGAGCAGTTCTTC. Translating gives CASSLTSGRGNEQFF.

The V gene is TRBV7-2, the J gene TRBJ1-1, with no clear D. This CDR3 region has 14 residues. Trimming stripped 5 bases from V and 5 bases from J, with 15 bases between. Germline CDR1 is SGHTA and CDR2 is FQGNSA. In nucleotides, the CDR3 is TGTGCCAGCAGCCCCTTGGGAAGTCAGACTGAAGCTTTCTTT. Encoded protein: CASSPLGSQTEAFF.

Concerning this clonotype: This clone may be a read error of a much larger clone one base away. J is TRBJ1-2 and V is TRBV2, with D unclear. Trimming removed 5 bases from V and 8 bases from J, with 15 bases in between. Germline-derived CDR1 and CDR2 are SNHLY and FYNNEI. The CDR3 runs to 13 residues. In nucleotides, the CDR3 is TGTGCCAGCAGTACGATGCGTGGAGGGGGCTACACCTTC. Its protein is CASSTMRGGGYTF.

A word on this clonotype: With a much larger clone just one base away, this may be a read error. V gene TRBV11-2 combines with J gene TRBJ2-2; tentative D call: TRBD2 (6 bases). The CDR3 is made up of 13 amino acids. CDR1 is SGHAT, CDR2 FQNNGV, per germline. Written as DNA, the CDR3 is TGTGCCAGCCGCTTAGGCGGGATCGGGGAGCTGTTTTTT. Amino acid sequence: CASRLGGIGELFF. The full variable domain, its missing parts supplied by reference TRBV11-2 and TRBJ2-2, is EAGVAQSPRYKIIEKRQSVAFWCNPISGHATLYWYQQILGQGPKLLIQFQNNGVVDDSQLPKDRFSAERLKGVDSTLKIQPAKLEDSAVYLCASRLGGIGELFFGEGSRLTVL.

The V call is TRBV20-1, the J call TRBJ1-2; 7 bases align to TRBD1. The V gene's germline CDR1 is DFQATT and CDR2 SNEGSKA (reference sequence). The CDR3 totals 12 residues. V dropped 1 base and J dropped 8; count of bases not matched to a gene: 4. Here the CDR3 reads CSARVDREGYTF. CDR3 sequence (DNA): TGCAGTGCTAGAGTCGACAGGGAAGGCTACACCTTC.

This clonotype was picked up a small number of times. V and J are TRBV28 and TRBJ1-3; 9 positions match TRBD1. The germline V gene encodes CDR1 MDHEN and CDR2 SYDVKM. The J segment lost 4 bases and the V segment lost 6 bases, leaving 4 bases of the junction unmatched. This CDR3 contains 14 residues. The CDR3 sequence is CASRSTGGGNTIYF. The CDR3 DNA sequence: TGTGCCAGCAGGTCGACAGGGGGAGGAAACACCATATATTTT.

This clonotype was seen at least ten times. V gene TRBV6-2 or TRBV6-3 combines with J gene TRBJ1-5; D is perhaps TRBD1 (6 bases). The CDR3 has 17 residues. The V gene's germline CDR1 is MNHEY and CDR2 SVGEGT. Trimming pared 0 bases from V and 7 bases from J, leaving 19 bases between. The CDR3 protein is CASSYSEYRVPRQPQHF. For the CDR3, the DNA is TGTGCCAGCAGTTACTCAGAATACAGGGTACCGAGGCAGCCCCAGCATTTT.

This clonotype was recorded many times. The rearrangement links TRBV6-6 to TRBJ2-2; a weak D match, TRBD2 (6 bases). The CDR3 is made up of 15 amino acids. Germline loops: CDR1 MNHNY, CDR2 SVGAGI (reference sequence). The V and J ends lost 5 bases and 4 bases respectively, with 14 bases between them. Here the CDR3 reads CASSPQAGSTGELFF. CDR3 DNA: TGTGCCAGCAGTCCGCAGGCGGGGTCCACCGGGGAGCTGTTTTTT.

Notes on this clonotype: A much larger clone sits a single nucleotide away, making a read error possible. Here the CDR3 reads CASTPGLAGSDTQCF. Written as DNA, the CDR3 is TGTGCCAGCACCCCGGGACTAGCAGGGTCAGATACGCAGTGTTTT. The rearrangement joins TRBV25-1 to TRBJ2-3; 9 positions agree with TRBD2. The germline V gene encodes CDR1 MGHDK and CDR2 SYGVNS. The CDR3 consists of 15 residues.

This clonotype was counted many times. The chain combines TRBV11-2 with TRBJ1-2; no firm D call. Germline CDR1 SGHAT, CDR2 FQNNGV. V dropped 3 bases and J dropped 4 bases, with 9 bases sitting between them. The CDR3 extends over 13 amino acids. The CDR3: CASSLGLGYGYTF. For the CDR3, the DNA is TGTGCCAGCAGCTTGGGGTTAGGCTATGGCTACACCTTC.

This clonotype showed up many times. This CDR3 reads CASGLLGGVYGYTF. Here the CDR3 DNA reads TGTGCTAGTGGTTTGTTGGGGGGAGTCTATGGCTACACCTTC. This rearrangement joins TRBV12-5 to TRBJ1-2; D is perhaps TRBD1 (5 bases). Trimming stripped 2 bases from V and 4 bases from J, with 11 bases between. Germline CDR1 and CDR2: LGHNT and FRNRAP. The CDR3 consists of 14 residues.

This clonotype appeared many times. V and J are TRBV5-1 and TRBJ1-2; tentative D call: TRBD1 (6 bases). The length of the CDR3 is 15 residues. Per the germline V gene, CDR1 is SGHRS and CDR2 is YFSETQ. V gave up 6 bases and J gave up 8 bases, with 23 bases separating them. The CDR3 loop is CASTSEPGAFRGYTF. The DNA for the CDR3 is TGCGCCAGCACCTCGGAGCCGGGGGCGTTTCGAGGCTACACCTTC. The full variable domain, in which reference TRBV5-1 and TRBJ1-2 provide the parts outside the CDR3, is KAGVTQTPRYLIKTRGQQVTLSCSPISGHRSVSWYQQTPGQGLQFLFEYFSETQRNKGNFPGRFSGRQFSNSRSEMNVSTLELGDSALYLCASTSEPGAFRGYTFGSGTRLTVV.

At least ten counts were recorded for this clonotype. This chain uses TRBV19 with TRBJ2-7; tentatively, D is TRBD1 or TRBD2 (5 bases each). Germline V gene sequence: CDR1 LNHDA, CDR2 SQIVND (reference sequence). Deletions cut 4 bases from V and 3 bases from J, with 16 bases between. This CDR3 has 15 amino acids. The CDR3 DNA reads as TGTGCCAGTAGTAGAGGAGACGGGACCCGCTACGAGCAGTACTTC. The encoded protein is CASSRGDGTRYEQYF.

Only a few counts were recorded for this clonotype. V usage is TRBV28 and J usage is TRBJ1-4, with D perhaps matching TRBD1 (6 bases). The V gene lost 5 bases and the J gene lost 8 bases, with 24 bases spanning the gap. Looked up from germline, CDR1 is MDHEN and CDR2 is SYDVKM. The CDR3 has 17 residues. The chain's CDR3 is CASSRDLGGHNGEKLFF. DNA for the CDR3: TGTGCCAGCAGTCGGGATTTGGGGGGCCATAACGGGGAAAAACTGTTTTTT.

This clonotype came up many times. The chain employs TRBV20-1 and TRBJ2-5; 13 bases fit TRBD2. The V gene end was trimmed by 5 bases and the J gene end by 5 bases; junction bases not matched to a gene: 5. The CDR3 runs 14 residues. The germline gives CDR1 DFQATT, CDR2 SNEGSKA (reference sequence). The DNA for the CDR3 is TGCAGTGCTCCTCGGACTAGCGGGAGTGAGACCCAGTACTTC. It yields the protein CSAPRTSGSETQYF.

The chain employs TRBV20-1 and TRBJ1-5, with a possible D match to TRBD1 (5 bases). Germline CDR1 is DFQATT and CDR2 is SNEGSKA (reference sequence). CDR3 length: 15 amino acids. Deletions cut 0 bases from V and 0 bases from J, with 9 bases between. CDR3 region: CSARDGGDSNQPQHF. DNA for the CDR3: TGCAGTGCTAGAGATGGGGGAGATAGCAATCAGCCCCAGCATTTT.

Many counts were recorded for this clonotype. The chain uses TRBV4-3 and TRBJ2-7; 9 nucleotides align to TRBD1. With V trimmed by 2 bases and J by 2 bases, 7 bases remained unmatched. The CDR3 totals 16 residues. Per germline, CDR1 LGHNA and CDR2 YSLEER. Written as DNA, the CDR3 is TGCGCCAGCAGCCAATCGACCAGGACAGGGGCCTACGAGCAGTACTTC. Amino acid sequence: CASSQSTRTGAYEQYF.

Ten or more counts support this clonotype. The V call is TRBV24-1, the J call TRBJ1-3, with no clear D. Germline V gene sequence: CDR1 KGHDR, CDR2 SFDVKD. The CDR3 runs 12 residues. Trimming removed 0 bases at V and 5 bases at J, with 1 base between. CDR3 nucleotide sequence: TGTGCCACCAGTGATTTGAGAAACACCATATATTTT. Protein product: CATSDLRNTIYF.

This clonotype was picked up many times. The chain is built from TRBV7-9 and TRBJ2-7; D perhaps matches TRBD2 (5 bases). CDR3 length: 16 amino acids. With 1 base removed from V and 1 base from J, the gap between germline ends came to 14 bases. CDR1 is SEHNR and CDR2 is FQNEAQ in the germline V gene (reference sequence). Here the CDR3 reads CASSLDLAGQSYEQYF. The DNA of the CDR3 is TGTGCCAGCAGCTTAGATTTGGCGGGCCAATCCTACGAGCAGTACTTC.

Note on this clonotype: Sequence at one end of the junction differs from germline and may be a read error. The CDR3 DNA is TGTGCCACCAGCAGAGAGCGAGCGGGGGAGGGTTTGATCTTC. Protein: CATSRERAGEGLIF. The rearrangement joins TRBV15 to TRBJ2-1; 8 positions agree with TRBD2. Germline CDR1 and CDR2: LNHNV and YYDKDF (reference sequence). The length of the CDR3 is 14 residues.

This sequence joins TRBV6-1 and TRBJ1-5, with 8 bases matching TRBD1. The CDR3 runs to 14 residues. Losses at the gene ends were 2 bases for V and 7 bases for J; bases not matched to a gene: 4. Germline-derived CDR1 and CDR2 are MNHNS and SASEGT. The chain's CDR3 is CASSETQGVQPQHF. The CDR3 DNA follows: TGTGCCAGCAGTGAAACACAGGGGGTCCAGCCCCAGCATTTT.

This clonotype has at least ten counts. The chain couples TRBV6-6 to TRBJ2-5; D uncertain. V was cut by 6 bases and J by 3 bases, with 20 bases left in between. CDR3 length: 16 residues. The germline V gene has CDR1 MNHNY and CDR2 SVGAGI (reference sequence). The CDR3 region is CASRPPRIGGKETQYF. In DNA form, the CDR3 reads TGTGCCAGCAGACCCCCCCGGATCGGCGGCAAAGAGACCCAGTACTTC.

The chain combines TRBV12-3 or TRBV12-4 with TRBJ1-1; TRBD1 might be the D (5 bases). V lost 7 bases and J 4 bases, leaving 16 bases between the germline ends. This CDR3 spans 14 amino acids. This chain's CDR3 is CASTRTLGVTEAFF. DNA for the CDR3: TGTGCCAGCACCAGGACACTGGGAGTCACTGAAGCTTTCTTT.

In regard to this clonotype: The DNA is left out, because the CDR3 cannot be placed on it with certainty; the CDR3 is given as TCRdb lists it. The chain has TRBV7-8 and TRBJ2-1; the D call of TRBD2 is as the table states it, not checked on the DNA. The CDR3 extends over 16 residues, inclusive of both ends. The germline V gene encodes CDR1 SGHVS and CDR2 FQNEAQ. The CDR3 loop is CARSLVASGSKDEQFF.

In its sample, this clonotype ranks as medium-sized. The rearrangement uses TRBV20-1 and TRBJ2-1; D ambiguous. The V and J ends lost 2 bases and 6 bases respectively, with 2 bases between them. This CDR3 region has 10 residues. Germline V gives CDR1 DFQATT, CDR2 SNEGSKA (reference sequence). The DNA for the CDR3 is TGCAGTGCTAGAACCAATGAGCAGTTCTTC. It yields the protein CSARTNEQFF.